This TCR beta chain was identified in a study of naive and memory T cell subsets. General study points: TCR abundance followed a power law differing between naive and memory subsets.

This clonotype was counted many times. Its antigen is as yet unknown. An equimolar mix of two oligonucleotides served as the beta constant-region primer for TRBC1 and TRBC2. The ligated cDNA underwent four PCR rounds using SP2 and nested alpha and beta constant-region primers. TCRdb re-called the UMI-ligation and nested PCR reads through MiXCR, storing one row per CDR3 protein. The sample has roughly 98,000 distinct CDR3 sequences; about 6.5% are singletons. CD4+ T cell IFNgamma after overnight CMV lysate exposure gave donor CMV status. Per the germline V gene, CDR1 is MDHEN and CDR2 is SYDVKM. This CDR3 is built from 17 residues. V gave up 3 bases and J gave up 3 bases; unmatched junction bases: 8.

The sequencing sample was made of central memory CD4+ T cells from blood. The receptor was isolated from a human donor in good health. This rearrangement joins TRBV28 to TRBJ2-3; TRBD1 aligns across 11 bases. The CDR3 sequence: CASSFGTGGDRTDTQYF. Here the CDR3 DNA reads TGTGCCAGCAGTTTTGGGACAGGGGGTGACAGGACAGATACGCAGTATTTT.